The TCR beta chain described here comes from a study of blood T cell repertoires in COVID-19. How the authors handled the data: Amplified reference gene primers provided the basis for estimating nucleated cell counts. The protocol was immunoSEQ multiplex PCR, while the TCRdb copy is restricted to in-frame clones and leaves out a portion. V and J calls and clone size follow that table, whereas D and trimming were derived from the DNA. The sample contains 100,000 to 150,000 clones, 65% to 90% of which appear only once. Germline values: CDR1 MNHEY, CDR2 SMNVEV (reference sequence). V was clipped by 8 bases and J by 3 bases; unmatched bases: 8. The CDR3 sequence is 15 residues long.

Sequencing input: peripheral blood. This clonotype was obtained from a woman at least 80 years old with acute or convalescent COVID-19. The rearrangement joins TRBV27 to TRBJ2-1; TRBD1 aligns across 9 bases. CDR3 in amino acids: CASRRGDRVYNEQFF. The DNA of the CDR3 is TGTGCCAGCCGGAGGGGGGACAGGGTCTACAATGAGCAGTTCTTC.